This is a list of T cell receptor beta chains from one sample in a study of regulatory T cells in long-lasting Graves disease. TCRdb reprocessed the multiplex PCR reads via MiXCR and lists one record per CDR3 protein. The table has a few hundred thousand distinct CDR3 sequences, about 25% seen once. The material sequenced was peripheral blood mononuclear cells (PBMCs), taken when the disease was refractory, from a patient treated with antithyroid drugs. Receptors were obtained from a female donor with Graves disease. CDR3s include the opening cysteine and the closing phenylalanine or tryptophan. The order of the fields is V gene, J gene, clone size, D gene, CDR3 DNA, CDR3 protein. The D gene is left open where the match is weak. The size field is filled for only some rows; it gives once, few, many or a size class.

>TRBV20-1|TRBJ2-7|many|-
TGCAGTGCTAGGGTACGAGGCTCCTACGAGCAGTACTTC
CSARVRGSYEQYF
>TRBV25-1|TRBJ1-2|-|TRBD1
TGTGCCAGCAGTCGACAGGGGGGCGGCTATGGCTACACCTTC
CASSRQGGGYGYTF
>TRBV9|TRBJ1-1|-|-
TGTGCCAGCAGCGTAGCCTACCGGGACAAAGATGAAGCTTTCTTT
CASSVAYRDKDEAFF
>TRBV19|TRBJ2-7|-|TRBD1
TGTGCCAGTAGTATCGGGACAGGGGGTTTCTACGAGCAGTACTTC
CASSIGTGGFYEQYF
>TRBV30|TRBJ2-7|few|TRBD1
TGTGCCTGGAGGACGACAGGGTATCGCCTCGAGCAGTACTTC
CAWRTTGYRLEQYF
>TRBV7-2|TRBJ2-7|many|-
TGTGCCAGCAGCCTAGGACCGGGGAGGGGGGAGCAGTACTTC
CASSLGPGRGEQYF
>TRBV5-5|TRBJ1-5|-|-
TGTGCCAGCAGCCGAGAGGGGCAGGGCACTCAGCCCCAGCATTTT
CASSREGQGTQPQHF
>TRBV10-3|TRBJ2-2|-|-
TGTGCCATCAGAGGGTTGGAAGGTACCGGGGAGCTGTTTTTT
CAIRGLEGTGELFF
>TRBV28|TRBJ1-5|-|-
TGTGCCAGCGGGCAGGGGAACCAGCCCCAGCATTTT
CASGQGNQPQHF
>TRBV27|TRBJ2-7|many|-
TGTGCCAGCAGTTTTTCGCAGGGTACCTACGAGCAGTACTTC
CASSFSQGTYEQYF
>TRBV6-1|TRBJ2-5|few|-
TGTGCCAGCAGCCGACAGATTCAAGAGACCCAGTACTTC
CASSRQIQETQYF
>TRBV19|TRBJ2-7|once|TRBD2
TGTGCCAGTAGTAGCGGGAGGGGCGTTGGCGAGCAGTACTTC
CASSSGRGVGEQYF
>TRBV28|TRBJ1-1|many|-
TGTGCCAGCAGTTTTTATATGGACACTGAAGCTTTCTTT
CASSFYMDTEAFF
>TRBV12-3/TRBV12-4|TRBJ1-2|many|-
TGTGCCAGCAGTTCAGAAGCAGGGGAATATGGCTACACCTTC
CASSSEAGEYGYTF
>TRBV6-1|TRBJ2-4|many|-
TGTGCCAGCAGTGAAGCTGGGGGTGTCAAAAACATTCAGTACTTC
CASSEAGGVKNIQYF
>TRBV28|TRBJ1-2|many|-
TGTGCCAGCAGTTTACGCACAGGATCCTATGGCTACACCTTC
CASSLRTGSYGYTF
>TRBV29-1|TRBJ1-5|few|-
TGCAGCGTTGCCCCTGGGGGGGCAAGTCAGCCCCAGCATTTT
CSVAPGGASQPQHF
>TRBV29-1|TRBJ2-2|-|-
TGCAGCGTGCGCACAGGGTCGAGCACCGGGGAGCTGTTTTTT
CSVRTGSSTGELFF
>TRBV28|TRBJ2-4|-|TRBD1
TGTGTCAGCAGTTCCCCGCAGGGGGCCAAAGACATTCAGTACTTC
CVSSSPQGAKDIQYF
>TRBV6-5|TRBJ2-6|many|-
TGTGCCAGCAGTTACAACTCTGGGGCCAACGTCCTGACTTTC
CASSYNSGANVLTF
>TRBV30|TRBJ1-1|many|-
TGTGCCTGGACACCGACAGGGAACACTGAAGCTTTCTTT
CAWTPTGNTEAFF
>TRBV20-1|TRBJ2-7|many|TRBD2
TGCAGTGCTAGAGATCGAGCGGGGGGCTCCTACGAGCAGTACTTC
CSARDRAGGSYEQYF
>TRBV4-2|TRBJ1-3|-|TRBD1
TGTGCCAGCAGGCCGACAGGGCTCTCTGGAAACACCATATATTTT
CASRPTGLSGNTIYF
>TRBV5-1|TRBJ1-3|few|-
TGCGCCAGCACGACAGAACTTGGAAACACCATATATTTT
CASTTELGNTIYF
>TRBV7-3|TRBJ2-4|few|-
TGTGCCAGCAGCCTCACAGGATCAGGAATTCAGTACTTC
CASSLTGSGIQYF
>TRBV15|TRBJ1-5|many|-
TGTGCCACCAGCAGAACAACAGGGATTCAGCCCCAGCATTTT
CATSRTTGIQPQHF
>TRBV25-1|TRBJ1-4|-|-
TGTGCCAGCAGTCGTGTCGAAGGAACGACTAATGAAAAACTGTTTTTT
CASSRVEGTTNEKLFF
>TRBV6-1|TRBJ2-7|few|TRBD2
TGTGCCAGCGGCCAACTAGCGGGAGTTGGCGAGCAGTACTTC
CASGQLAGVGEQYF
>TRBV10-3|TRBJ1-5|many|-
TGTGCCATCAGTGACGGACGGACTATGGGGCAGCCCCAGCATTTT
CAISDGRTMGQPQHF
>TRBV7-2|TRBJ2-7|-|TRBD2
TGTGCCAGCAGCTACTCGGGACTAGGATTCCACTACGAGCAGTACTTC
CASSYSGLGFHYEQYF
>TRBV18|TRBJ2-7|few|-
TGTGCCAGCACCGGGGACCACTACGAGCAGTACTTC
CASTGDHYEQYF
>TRBV2|TRBJ2-5|few|-
TGTGCCAACACCACTCCGAGAGGCCGACAAGAGTCCCAGTACTTC
CANTTPRGRQESQYF
>TRBV11-2|TRBJ2-4|few|TRBD2
TGTGCCAGCAGCTTGGAGGTCGCGGCTAGCGGGAGGGCGGTCAAAAACATTCAGTACTTC
CASSLEVAASGRAVKNIQYF
>TRBV20-1|TRBJ1-1|-|-
TGCAGTGCTAGAGATGATTTTTCAGGGTTTAGCCGAGCTTTCTTT
CSARDDFSGFSRAFF
>TRBV20-1|TRBJ1-2|-|-
TGCAGTGCTACTGGGGCGGAGACTAACTATGGCTACACCTTC
CSATGAETNYGYTF
>TRBV7-3|TRBJ2-2|-|TRBD2
TGTGCCAGCAGCCAGAGCGGGAGAGGAACCGGGGAGCTGTTTTTT
CASSQSGRGTGELFF
>TRBV7-2|TRBJ1-1|-|-
TGTGCCAGCAGCCGGCGATGGGGGGAATCCAAAGCTTTCTTT
CASSRRWGESKAFF